This T cell receptor (beta chain) was obtained from a study of human T cells and chemical hapten exposure. Germline lookup yields CDR1 LGHDT and CDR2 YNNKEL (reference sequence). The CDR3 extends over 15 amino acids. Trimming took off 3 bases at V and 1 base at J, with 10 bases between the two ends. Worth noting for this clonotype: Its target is not known.

Findings and caveats of the study: Sensitization with DPC brought no change to TCRs above 1 in 1000 in frequency.

Documented time point: patch test 3, about 24 weeks after DPC sensitization. As to treatment: therapeutic diphenylcyclopropenone sensitization with weekly scalp DPC. Sample donors consisted of patients with alopecia, aged 18 to 70 years, who were suitable for DPC. As the library was built, unique molecular identifiers were attached to individual cDNA molecules. Per the authors' pipeline: Samples held a median of about 94,000 TCRs, range about 23,224–700,000. One entry per CDR3 protein, called by TCRdb with MiXCR from the RACE reads. The V and J calls were not made by the authors but by TCRdb's processing. Of roughly 69,000 distinct CDR3 sequences listed, approximately 11% were seen once; the top ten hold approximately 2%.

The TCR sequence derives from a woman aged 30 to 39 with alopecia areata. Some clones in this sample may be carry-over from other donors' samples. V is TRBV3-1 and J is TRBJ1-3; no firm D call. The sample in question was whole blood, obtained in connection with sensitization to the hapten diphenylcyclopropenone (DPC). The CDR3 sequence is CASSQSRRSGNTIYF. The CDR3 DNA reads as TGTGCCAGCAGCCAGTCCCGTCGGTCTGGAAACACCATATATTTT.